The 24 T cell receptor beta chains below were found in one sample sequenced in a study of T cells in Graves' hyperthyroidism and ophthalmopathy. Amplified TCR beta CDR3 regions came from RNA transcripts. A first-round RT-PCR of the TCR CDR3 used the HTBI primer set. TCRdb redid the calling of the multiplex PCR reads with MiXCR, one entry per CDR3 protein. The sample records over 300,000 distinct CDR3 sequences, approximately 15% being singletons. What was sequenced was blood. The receptors were sampled from a woman aged 55-70 years with Graves' hyperthyroidism.

This clonotype was seen only a few times. The chain joins TRBV20-1 to TRBJ2-1; 13 bases match TRBD2. The germline V gene encodes CDR1 DFQATT and CDR2 SNEGSKA (reference sequence). The CDR3 is made up of 16 amino acids. V trimming: 5 bases; J trimming: 11 bases; junction bases outside the gene matches: 15. CDR3 region: CSAEVFVLAGGPQQFF. The CDR3, as DNA: TGCAGTGCTGAAGTTTTTGTACTAGCGGGAGGGCCCCAGCAGTTCTTC.

This clonotype was counted many times. The chain has TRBV18 and TRBJ2-7, with 7 bases that match TRBD1. This CDR3 spans 14 amino acids. The V and J ends lost 3 bases and 5 bases, in that order; junction bases with no gene match: 7. Looked up from germline, CDR1 is KGHSH and CDR2 is LQKENI. In DNA form, the CDR3 reads TGTGCCAGCTCACCCAATGGACAGGCTGACGAGCAGTACTTC. This sequence encodes CASSPNGQADEQYF.

The rearrangement joins TRBV3-1 to TRBJ2-7, with D perhaps being TRBD1 or TRBD2 (5 bases each). Trimming pared 3 bases from V and 7 bases from J, leaving 10 bases between. The V gene's germline CDR1 is LGHDT and CDR2 YNNKEL (reference sequence). The CDR3 loop spans 12 amino acids. CDR3 sequence (DNA): TGTGCCAGCAGCCACGGGACGGGTGAGCAGTACTTC. This codes for CASSHGTGEQYF.

This clonotype was recorded at least ten times. V is TRBV3-1 and J is TRBJ1-5, with 9 nucleotides matching TRBD1. The CDR3 is 15 amino acids. The trim removed 4 bases at V and 7 bases at J, leaving 8 bases unmatched. Germline V CDR1 and CDR2: LGHDT, YNNKEL (reference sequence). CDR3 sequence reads: CASSPGTGFGQPQHF. The CDR3 DNA reads TGTGCCAGCAGCCCCGGGACAGGGTTTGGGCAGCCCCAGCATTTT.

The sample holds a few counts of this clonotype. V usage is TRBV5-4 and J usage is TRBJ2-2; 8 bases agree with TRBD2. This CDR3 contains 16 residues. After removal of 5 bases from V and 1 base from J, the junction contained 7 bases not matched to a gene. The V gene's germline CDR1 is SGHNT and CDR2 YYREEE (reference sequence). The CDR3 bases are TGTGCCAGCAGATCCGGGAGCGGGAGGAACACCGGGGAGCTGTTTTTT. Its protein product is CASRSGSGRNTGELFF.

This clonotype occurred a few times. This chain joins TRBV5-8 and TRBJ2-7, with no clear D. The CDR3 is made up of 14 amino acids. CDR1 and CDR2 (germline): SGHTS, YDEGEE. The V end lost 4 bases, the J end lost 2 bases, and 13 bases lay between the germline ends. The CDR3 DNA reads TGTGCCAGCAGCGCCTCCGGGCCGCCCTACGAGCAGTACTTC. Its protein is CASSASGPPYEQYF.

This clonotype was picked up many times. The chain recombines TRBV29-1 with TRBJ2-1; D is undetermined. The CDR3 is 11 residues long. Germline CDR1 and CDR2: SQVTM and ANQGSEA. Trimming took 7 bases from V and 5 from J, leaving 9 bases between them. CDR3: CSGGSNNEQFF. The CDR3 DNA follows: TGCAGCGGCGGATCCAACAATGAGCAGTTCTTC.

This clonotype showed up just a few times. The chain combines TRBV24-1 with TRBJ2-1; 7 bases fit TRBD1. V lost 3 bases, J lost 3 bases, and 1 base stayed unmatched. CDR1 and CDR2 (germline): KGHDR, SFDVKD. The length of the CDR3 is 14 residues. The CDR3 sequence is CATSDRTGYNEQFF. CDR3 nucleotides: TGTGCCACCAGTGATCGGACAGGCTACAATGAGCAGTTCTTC.

This clonotype was seen only a few times. This sequence joins TRBV12-3 or TRBV12-4 and TRBJ2-7, with 7 positions matching TRBD1. CDR3 length: 13 amino acids. The ends lost 5 bases at V and 7 bases at J; junction bases unmatched: 8. The CDR3 bases are TGTGCCAGCAGTACCTCCGACAGGGAGGAGCAGTACTTC. Translated: CASSTSDREEQYF.

This clonotype has at least ten counts. This CDR3 reads CASSLSGDNYNEQFF. The CDR3 DNA reads TGTGCCAGCAGTTTATCGGGGGACAACTACAATGAGCAGTTCTTC. This rearrangement joins TRBV27 to TRBJ2-1, with a possible D match to TRBD1 (6 bases). Deletions cut 0 bases from V and 3 bases from J, with 9 bases between. The CDR3 runs 15 residues. Germline V gene lookup returns CDR1 MNHEY and CDR2 SMNVEV (reference sequence).

This clonotype has just a few counts. This could be a read error, since a much larger clone is one nucleotide away. The V call is TRBV20-1, the J call TRBJ2-5; D may be TRBD2 (6 bases). Germline CDR1 DFQATT, CDR2 SNEGSKA (reference sequence). The CDR3 covers 15 residues. CDR3 region: CSALVADLYQEAQYF. The DNA of the CDR3 is TGCAGTGCACTCGTAGCGGACCTTTACCAAGAGGCCCAGTACTTC.

This clonotype has more than one count but fewer than ten. V is TRBV24-1 and J is TRBJ2-5; D is uncertain. V lost 0 bases and J lost 5, with 9 bases in between. Germline V gene data show CDR1 as KGHDR and CDR2 as SFDVKD. The CDR3 sequence is 14 residues long. CDR3 nucleotide sequence: TGTGCCACCAGTGATTTGTGGGGTGGGGAGACCCAGTACTTC. Encoded protein: CATSDLWGGETQYF.

This clonotype came up many times. V gene TRBV15 combines with J gene TRBJ2-7; D is perhaps TRBD1 or TRBD2 (6 bases each). CDR1 is LNHNV and CDR2 is YYDKDF in the germline V gene (reference sequence). Between the trimmed V and J ends, which lost 0 bases and 7 bases, there was a span of 10 bases. The CDR3 has 13 amino acids. For the CDR3, the DNA is TGTGCCACCAGCAGAGATCGGGGGCGAGAGCAGTACTTC. Protein sequence: CATSRDRGREQYF.

This clonotype has at least ten counts. The chain employs TRBV20-1 and TRBJ2-7; no clear D. The V and J ends lost 3 bases and 2 bases respectively, with 14 bases between them. Germline CDR1 and CDR2: DFQATT and SNEGSKA (reference sequence). The CDR3 has 14 amino acids. This CDR3 reads CSARDGVTPYEQYF. CDR3 nucleotides: TGCAGTGCTAGGGATGGGGTAACACCCTACGAGCAGTACTTC.

At least ten counts were recorded for this clonotype. This chain joins TRBV7-2 and TRBJ2-7; D gene unclear. Germline CDR1 SGHTA, CDR2 FQGNSA. The CDR3 has 13 amino acids. V shed 3 bases and J shed 6 bases, with 12 bases lying between them. CDR3 in amino acids: CASSFGPKAEQYF. In nucleotides, the CDR3 is TGTGCCAGCAGCTTCGGACCCAAGGCCGAGCAGTACTTC.

The table lists this clonotype with a few counts. The chain links TRBV27 to TRBJ2-2, with 9 bases fitting TRBD2. The CDR3 runs to 16 residues. Germline V gives CDR1 MNHEY, CDR2 SMNVEV (reference sequence). V was pared by 7 bases and J by 0 bases, with 6 bases of the junction left unmatched. The CDR3 coding sequence is TGTGCCAGCAACTCAGGGACTAGCCCGAACACCGGGGAGCTGTTTTTT. It is translated as CASNSGTSPNTGELFF.

The chain links TRBV5-1 to TRBJ1-1; D might be TRBD1 (6 bases). Germline V lookup: CDR1 SGHRS, CDR2 YFSETQ. Trimming removed 2 bases from V and 0 bases from J, with 17 bases in between. The CDR3 loop spans 17 amino acids. The CDR3 spells CASSLIGWGAMNTEAFF. The CDR3 region has the DNA TGCGCCAGCAGCTTAATCGGGTGGGGGGCTATGAACACTGAAGCTTTCTTT.

This sequence joins TRBV6-1 and TRBJ2-5; tentative D call: TRBD1 (6 bases). Germline V lookup: CDR1 MNHNS, CDR2 SASEGT. The CDR3 covers 12 residues. Trimming took 7 bases from V and 7 from J, leaving 13 bases between them. CDR3 DNA: TGTGCCAGCACCAGACAAGGGGGGACCCAGTACTTC. Translation gives CASTRQGGTQYF.

This clonotype showed up many times. The chain couples TRBV11-3 to TRBJ1-2; perhaps TRBD1 as D (5 bases). CDR1 SGHNT and CDR2 YENEEA come from the germline V gene. The V and J ends lost 3 bases and 8 bases respectively, with 13 bases between them. The CDR3 totals 13 residues. The CDR3 here is CASSFNTWDGYTF. The CDR3 DNA reads as TGTGCCAGCAGCTTTAATACTTGGGACGGCTACACCTTC.

The rearrangement uses TRBV18 and TRBJ2-3; 7 bases map to TRBD2. J lost 5 bases, V lost 0 bases, and 5 bases had no gene match. CDR1 and CDR2 (germline): KGHSH, LQKENI. This CDR3 has 15 amino acids. The CDR3 spells CASSPPGGPGDTQYF. CDR3 DNA sequence: TGTGCCAGCTCACCACCGGGAGGGCCTGGAGATACGCAGTATTTT.

This clonotype was seen ten or more times. V and J are TRBV20-1 and TRBJ2-5, with D tentatively TRBD1 (6 bases). This CDR3 region has 15 residues. V lost 0 bases to trimming and J lost 5 bases, with 16 bases between them. The germline V gene has CDR1 DFQATT and CDR2 SNEGSKA (reference sequence). In nucleotides, the CDR3 is TGCAGTGCTAGAGATCCTGGGGGCTGGTTGGAGACCCAGTACTTC. Its protein is CSARDPGGWLETQYF.

The CDR3 sequence is CASSLRTSMNTEAFF. CDR3 DNA: TGTGCCAGCAGCCTGCGGACAAGTATGAACACTGAAGCTTTCTTT. This chain joins TRBV5-4 and TRBJ1-1; possibly TRBD1 for D (5 bases). V was clipped by 4 bases and J by 0 bases, with 13 bases between them. From germline, CDR1 is SGHNT and CDR2 YYREEE (reference sequence). CDR3 length equals 15 residues.

This clonotype has just a few counts. V is TRBV10-3 and J is TRBJ1-1; D gene uncertain. CDR1 is ENHRY and CDR2 is SYGVKD in the germline V gene. V gave up 4 bases and J gave up 0 bases, with 6 bases separating them. The CDR3 covers 13 residues. CDR3: CAISGRVNTEAFF. DNA for the CDR3: TGTGCCATCAGTGGACGGGTGAACACTGAAGCTTTCTTT.

This clonotype was detected many times. The CDR3 nucleotides are TGTGCCAGCAGCTTAGATATTGCGGGAGGAACAGATACGCAGTATTTT. Its translation: CASSLDIAGGTDTQYF. V is TRBV11-2 and J is TRBJ2-3; 8 bases map to TRBD2. Losses at the gene ends were 0 bases for V and 3 bases for J; bases not matched to a gene: 5. The CDR3 has 16 amino acids. CDR1 is SGHAT and CDR2 is FQNNGV in the germline V gene.